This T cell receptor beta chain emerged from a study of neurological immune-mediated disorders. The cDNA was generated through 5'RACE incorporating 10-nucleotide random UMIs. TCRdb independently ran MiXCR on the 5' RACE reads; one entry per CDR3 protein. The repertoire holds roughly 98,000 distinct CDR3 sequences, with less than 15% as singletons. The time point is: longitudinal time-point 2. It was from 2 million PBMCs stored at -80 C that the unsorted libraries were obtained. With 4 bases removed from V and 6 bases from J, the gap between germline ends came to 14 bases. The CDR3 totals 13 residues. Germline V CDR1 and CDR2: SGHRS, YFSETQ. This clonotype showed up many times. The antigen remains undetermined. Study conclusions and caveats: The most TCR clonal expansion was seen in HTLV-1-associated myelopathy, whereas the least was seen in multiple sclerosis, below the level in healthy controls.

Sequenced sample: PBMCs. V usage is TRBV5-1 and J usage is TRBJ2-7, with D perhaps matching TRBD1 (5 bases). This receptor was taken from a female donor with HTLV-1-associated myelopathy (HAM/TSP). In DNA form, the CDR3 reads TGCGCCAGCAGCCCAGGAGCAGGGTTCGAGCAGTACTTC. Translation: CASSPGAGFEQYF.